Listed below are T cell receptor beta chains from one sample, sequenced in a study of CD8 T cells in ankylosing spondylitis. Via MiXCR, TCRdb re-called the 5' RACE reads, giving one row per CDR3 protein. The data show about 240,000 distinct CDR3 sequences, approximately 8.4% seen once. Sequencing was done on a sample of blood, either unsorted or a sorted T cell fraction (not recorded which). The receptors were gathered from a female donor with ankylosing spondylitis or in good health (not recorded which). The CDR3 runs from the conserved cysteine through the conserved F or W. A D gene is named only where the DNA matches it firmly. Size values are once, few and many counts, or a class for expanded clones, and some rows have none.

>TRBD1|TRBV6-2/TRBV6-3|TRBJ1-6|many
CASTTGQRNSPLHF
TGTGCCAGCACTACGGGACAGAGGAATTCACCCCTCCACTTT
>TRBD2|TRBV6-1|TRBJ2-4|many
CASSQGYGTGGANIQYF
TGTGCCAGCAGTCAGGGGTACGGGACGGGAGGGGCGAACATTCAGTACTTC
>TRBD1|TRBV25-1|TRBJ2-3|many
CASSGYLGTGFPDTQYF
TGTGCCAGCAGTGGATACCTGGGGACAGGGTTCCCAGATACGCAGTATTTT
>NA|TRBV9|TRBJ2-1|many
CASSPRGPATHEQFF
TGTGCCAGCAGCCCGCGGGGCCCAGCAACCCATGAGCAGTTCTTC
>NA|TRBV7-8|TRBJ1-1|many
CASSLDAYTPEAFF
TGTGCCAGCAGCTTAGACGCCTACACTCCTGAAGCTTTCTTT
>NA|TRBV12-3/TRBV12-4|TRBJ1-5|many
CARTRGLNQPQHF
TGTGCCAGGACTCGGGGACTTAATCAGCCCCAGCATTTT
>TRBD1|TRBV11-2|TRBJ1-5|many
CASSLDRSVWQPQHF
TGTGCCAGCAGCCTGGACAGGAGTGTTTGGCAGCCCCAGCATTTT
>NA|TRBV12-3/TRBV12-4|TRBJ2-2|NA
CASCLWPSRGINTGELFF
TGTGCCAGCTGTTTATGGCCGTCTCGTGGAATAAACACCGGGGAGCTGTTTTTT
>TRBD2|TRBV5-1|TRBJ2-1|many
CASSSGTSNPNEQFF
TGCGCCAGCAGCTCCGGGACTAGCAATCCGAATGAGCAGTTCTTC
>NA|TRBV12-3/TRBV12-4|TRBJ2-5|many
CASSPGIGETQYF
TGTGCCAGCAGCCCCGGGATCGGGGAGACCCAGTACTTC
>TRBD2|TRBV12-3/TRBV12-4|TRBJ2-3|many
CASSFLAGRGGTQYF
TGTGCCAGCAGTTTCTTAGCGGGGCGAGGGGGAACGCAGTATTTT
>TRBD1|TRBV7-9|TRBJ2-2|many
CASSPSGTGSAGELFF
TGTGCCAGCAGCCCTTCCGGGACAGGGTCGGCCGGGGAGCTGTTTTTT
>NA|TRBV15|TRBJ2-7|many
CATSSRRGTYEQYF
TGTGCCACCAGCAGCAGGAGGGGAACCTACGAGCAGTACTTC
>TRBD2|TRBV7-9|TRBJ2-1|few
CASSGLAGPIYNEQFF
TGTGCCAGCAGCGGCCTAGCGGGGCCTATCTACAATGAGCAGTTCTTC
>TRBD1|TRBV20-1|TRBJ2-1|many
CSARTGGAYVEQFF
TGCAGTGCGCGGACAGGGGGAGCCTATGTTGAGCAGTTCTTC
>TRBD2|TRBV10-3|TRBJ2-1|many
CAIRGTSGMVMNEQFF
TGTGCCATCAGGGGGACTAGCGGGATGGTCATGAATGAGCAGTTCTTC
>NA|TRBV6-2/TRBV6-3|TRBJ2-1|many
CASSPDGATNNEQFF
TGTGCCAGCAGTCCGGACGGGGCCACCAACAATGAGCAGTTCTTC
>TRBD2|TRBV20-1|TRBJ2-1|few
CCARVPLGRAAGNEQFF
TGCTGTGCTAGAGTTCCCCTTGGGAGGGCCGCCGGCAATGAGCAGTTCTTC
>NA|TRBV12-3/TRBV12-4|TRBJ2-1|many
CASSFSDSYNEQFF
TGTGCCAGCAGTTTCTCGGACTCCTACAATGAGCAGTTCTTC
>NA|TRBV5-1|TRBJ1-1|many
CASSLDGAGAEAFF
TGCGCCAGCAGCTTGGACGGGGCAGGCGCTGAAGCTTTCTTT
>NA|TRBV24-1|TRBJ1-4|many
CATSAWGSQLFF
TGTGCCACCAGTGCCTGGGGAAGCCAACTGTTTTTT
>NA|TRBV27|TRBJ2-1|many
CASSGSWSSYNEQFF
TGTGCCAGCAGTGGTTCTTGGAGCTCCTACAATGAGCAGTTCTTC
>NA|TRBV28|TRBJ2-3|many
CASSYGTFTDTQYF
TGTGCCAGCAGTTACGGGACTTTCACAGATACGCAGTATTTT
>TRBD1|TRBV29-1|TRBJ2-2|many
CSGTGWSTGELFF
TGCAGCGGGACAGGTTGGAGCACCGGGGAGCTGTTTTTT
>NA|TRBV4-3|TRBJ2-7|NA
CASSHGVGYEQYF
TGCGCCAGCAGCCACGGGGTCGGGTACGAGCAGTACTTC
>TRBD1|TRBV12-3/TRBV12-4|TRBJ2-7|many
CASSFPGTVYEQYF
TGTGCCAGCAGTTTCCCCGGGACAGTTTACGAGCAGTACTTC
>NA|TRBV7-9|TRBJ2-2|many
CASSMHTGRNTGELFF
TGTGCCAGCAGCATGCATACAGGGAGGAACACCGGGGAGCTGTTTTTT
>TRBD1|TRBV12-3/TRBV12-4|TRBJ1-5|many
CASSLGDRGGNQPQHF
TGTGCCAGCAGTTTAGGCGACAGGGGAGGCAATCAGCCCCAGCATTTT
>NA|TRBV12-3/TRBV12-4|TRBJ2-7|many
CASSSSAGDSFYKQYF
TGTGCCAGCAGTTCATCTGCAGGGGATTCTTTCTATAAGCAGTACTTC
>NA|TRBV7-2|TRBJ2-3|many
CASSLSHSRGDTQYF
TGTGCCAGCAGCTTATCTCACTCACGAGGAGATACGCAGTATTTT
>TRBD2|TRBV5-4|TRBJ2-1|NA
CASSPGLAGGPFEQFF
TGTGCCAGCAGCCCGGGACTAGCGGGAGGGCCTTTTGAGCAGTTCTTC
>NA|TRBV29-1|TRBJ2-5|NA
CSVGGLQEAQYF
TGCAGCGTTGGGGGACTTCAGGAGGCCCAGTACTTC
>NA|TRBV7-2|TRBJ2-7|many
CASSPRVGMFYEQYF
TGTGCCAGCAGCCCCCGAGTGGGGATGTTCTACGAGCAGTACTTC
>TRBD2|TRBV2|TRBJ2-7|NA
CASRRTSGTHEQYF
TGTGCCAGCAGGAGGACTAGCGGGACCCACGAGCAGTACTTC
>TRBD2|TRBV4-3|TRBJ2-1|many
CASSQGPGLSFNEQFF
TGCGCCAGCAGCCAAGGTCCGGGACTAAGTTTCAATGAGCAGTTCTTC
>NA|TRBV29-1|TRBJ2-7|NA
CSAAGPYEQYF
TGCAGCGCCGCTGGGCCTTACGAGCAGTACTTC
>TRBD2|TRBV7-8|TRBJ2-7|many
CASSLAREGIYEQYF
TGTGCCAGCAGCTTAGCGCGGGAGGGTATCTACGAGCAGTACTTC
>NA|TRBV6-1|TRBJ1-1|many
CASSEVGVTEAFF
TGTGCCAGCAGTGAAGTAGGTGTAACTGAAGCTTTCTTT
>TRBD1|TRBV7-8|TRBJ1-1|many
CASSSYRTGKAEAFF
TGTGCCAGCAGCTCCTACCGGACAGGGAAAGCTGAAGCTTTCTTT
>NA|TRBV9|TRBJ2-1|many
CASSVDTRSYNEQFF
TGTGCCAGCAGCGTAGATACTCGTTCCTACAATGAGCAGTTCTTC
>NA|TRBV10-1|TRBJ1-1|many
CASSDSRVVTEAFF
TGCGCCAGCAGTGACTCGAGAGTGGTCACTGAAGCTTTCTTT
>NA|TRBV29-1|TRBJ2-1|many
CSVDGRHNEQFF
TGCAGCGTTGACGGGCGCCACAATGAGCAGTTCTTC
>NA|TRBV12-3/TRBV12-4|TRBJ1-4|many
CASSLGADRSNEKLFF
TGTGCCAGCAGTTTAGGGGCCGACCGATCTAATGAAAAACTGTTTTTT
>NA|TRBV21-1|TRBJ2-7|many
CASPTSGVSYEQYF
TGTGCCAGCCCGACTAGCGGAGTGTCCTACGAGCAGTACTTC
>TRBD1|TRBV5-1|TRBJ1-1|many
CASSFDRGGTEAFF
TGCGCCAGCAGCTTTGACAGGGGAGGCACTGAAGCTTTCTTT
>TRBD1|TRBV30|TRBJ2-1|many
CAWEPPGQPPQFF
TGTGCCTGGGAGCCCCCGGGACAGCCGCCGCAGTTCTTC
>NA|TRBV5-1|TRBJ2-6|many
CASNLGVDSGANVLTF
TGCGCCAGCAATTTAGGGGTCGACTCTGGGGCCAACGTCCTGACTTTC
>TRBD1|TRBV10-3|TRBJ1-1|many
CAIGTRDRDTEAFF
TGTGCCATCGGGACCCGGGACAGGGATACTGAAGCTTTCTTT
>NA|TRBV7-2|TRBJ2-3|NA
CASSLSSVSTDTQYF
TGTGCCAGCAGCTTAAGCAGCGTCAGCACAGATACGCAGTATTTT
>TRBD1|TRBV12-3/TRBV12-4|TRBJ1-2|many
CASSKQGFGYGYTF
TGTGCCAGCAGTAAACAGGGGTTTGGCTATGGCTACACCTTC
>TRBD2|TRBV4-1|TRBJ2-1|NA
CASSLSEPVSGRAVDEQFF
TGCGCCAGCAGCCTCTCAGAGCCGGTTAGCGGGAGGGCCGTAGATGAGCAGTTCTTC
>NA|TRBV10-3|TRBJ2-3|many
CAISESVDTQYF
TGTGCCATCAGTGAGTCAGTAGATACGCAGTATTTT
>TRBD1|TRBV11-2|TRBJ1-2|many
CASSPLTGDLFSYTF
TGTGCCAGCAGCCCCCTAACAGGGGACCTATTCAGCTACACCTTC
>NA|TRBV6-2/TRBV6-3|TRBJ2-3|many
CASSYAHNTQYF
TGTGCCAGCAGTTACGCCCACAATACGCAGTATTTT